This entry features one TCR beta chain sequence. Its binding antigen is unknown. No much larger clonotype is one base removed from it; base qualities were not supplied. This sample is drawn from a study of shared clonotypes between healthy human individuals (dated by TCRdb to about 2020). About the full investigation: The cohort included a few men and a couple of women between 18 and 49 years of age. For each donor, CD4 naive and CD4 memory were each given three plates, CD8 naive was given two plates, and CD8 memory was given one plate. To estimate repertoire size and how much clonotype sharing occurs between individuals, the study deeply sequenced the blood TCR repertoires of about five healthy adults. Libraries were prepared and TCR repertoires were sequenced by different laboratories using diverse techniques, in order to increase sequencing depth and limit assay-specific biases. Leukapheresis yielded between about 0.94 and 10 billion PBMCs per donor.

TCR CDR3 regions were amplified from genomic DNA by multiplex PCR using the deep immunoSEQ assay. Extracted genomic DNA from each cell subset was distributed evenly across all wells of several immunoSEQ 96-well plates, and each plate was treated as a replicate. For sorted subsets, roughly 190 ng of genomic DNA, equivalent to about 30,000 T cell genomes, went into each replicate PCR. Purified libraries were quantified with a Qubit 3.0 fluorometer, sized on a Bioanalyzer 2100, and re-quantified with the KAPA Library Quantification kit. Each immunoSEQ 96-well plate was sequenced on its own single-read 150-cycle Illumina NextSeq 550 flow cell. As for the authors' bioinformatics: Because the immunoSEQ output held only junctional sequences and lacked quality scores, the filtering could not match the filtering applied to full-length reads. To assign V/J genes and CDR3, sequences were annotated against IMGT germline references using PyIR, a Python wrapper for IgBLAST v1.9. Reads were filtered out if the reads had weak V/J assignments (E-value above 1e-6), no CDR3, stop codons, out-of-frame junctions, or ambiguous translated residues. V3J clonotypes were defined as sequences sharing an identical inferred V gene, J gene, and CDR3 amino acid sequence. To compute the percentage overlap between repertoires, the number of shared unique clonotypes was divided by the size of the smaller repertoire. Repertoire richness was assessed with RTK rarefaction, the Chao1 estimator, and Recon v2.1 estimates of unobserved clonotypes. Generation probabilities were computed with OLGA for all TCRbeta clonotypes obtained by the gDNA method from a handful of donors. TCRdb holds this immuneACCESS table with in-frame rearrangements only. Some clones are missing; in checked studies, unresolved V genes explain under half, and the rest has no known cause. For V, J and clone size, that table is used; D and trimming come from the DNA. The sample table records a few hundred thousand clones; 65% to 70% of these occur just once. The ten largest clones represent roughly 10% of the sample.

Donors were healthy HIV-negative adults with no recently reported acute infections or vaccinations. All donors were Caucasian adults living in Nashville, Tennessee, USA. CD4+ T cells were enriched by magnetic negative selection; naive cells were then positively selected on CD45RA, and the negative fraction formed the memory subset. Blood was obtained by leukapheresis, after which PBMCs were separated by Ficoll-Histopaque density gradient centrifugation and cryopreserved in liquid nitrogen vapor phase. Analytical flow cytometry was used to check the purity and quantity of every magnetically sorted T cell population. Genomic DNA was isolated from every sorted fraction and measured by UV absorbance on a Nanodrop 2000c. The CDR3 has 15 amino acids, counting the end cysteine and phenylalanine. The retained sequence is limited to the CDR3, 45 bases, with the frame set at the first base. V loses 4 bases at its end and J loses 7 bases; junction bases beyond the gene matches: 9. The germline V gene (reference sequence) yields SGHNT for CDR1 and YYREEE for CDR2.

Here is what the overall study found, with its caveats: About 5% of naive CD4, 3% to 3.5% of naive CD8, 2.3% of memory CD4, and around 0.4% of memory CD8 clonotypes were shared across a few donors. Higher generation probabilities were observed for clonotypes shared by all four sorted-subset donors than for non-shared clonotypes. Incomplete sequencing was indicated by rarefaction of sorted-subset datasets, despite the large sequencing depth. Naive subsets generally had larger estimated clonotype richness than memory subsets. Because the study included a small number of donors, the genetic and exposure-history diversity represented was limited. Pairwise subsampling led to the expectation that sequencing depth would affect the degree of clonotype sharing among donors. Sampling was restricted to blood, and TCR repertoires in tissue are likely to differ from TCR repertoires in blood.

The TCR originated in a man aged 25 to 40 in good health. The chain is encoded by TRBV5-4 joined to TRBJ2-1; the junction holds 9 bases that match TRBD2. The sample was memory CD4+ T cells sorted from blood. This specimen's cell subset or site label, per the study, means: CD45RA-negative fraction. This receptor carries the CDR3 CASSPPSGIKNEQFF. In nucleotides, the sequence is TGTGCCAGCAGCCCCCCTAGCGGGATTAAAAATGAGCAGTTCTTC.